This is a list of T cell receptor beta chains from one sample in a study of T-cell reconstitution after alpha-beta-depleted transplantation in children. TCRdb itself ran the PCR reads through MiXCR, one entry per CDR3 protein. In the table there are roughly 90,000 distinct CDR3 sequences, 10% to 15% of which are singletons. This specimen was PBMCs from the stem cell graft donor, taken from the stem cell graft. The receptors come from a human donor who donated a stem cell graft to a child with inherited bone marrow failure. The CDR3 runs from the conserved cysteine through the conserved F or W. Fields, in order: J gene, clone size, V gene, D gene, CDR3 protein, CDR3 DNA. D genes are given only for firm matches. Clone size appears in some rows only: once, few, many, or a class for an expanded clone.

j_call: TRBJ2-1; clone_size: many; v_call: TRBV7-2; d_call: NA; cdr3_aa: CASSLVAAQGQEQFF; cdr3_nt: TGTGCCAGCAGCTTAGTAGCGGCCCAAGGGCAGGAGCAGTTCTTC
j_call: TRBJ2-2; clone_size: many; v_call: TRBV5-1; d_call: TRBD2; cdr3_aa: CASSSAERGNTGELFF; cdr3_nt: TGCGCCAGCAGCTCCGCGGAGCGGGGGAACACCGGGGAGCTGTTTTTT
j_call: TRBJ2-1; clone_size: many; v_call: TRBV29-1; d_call: NA; cdr3_aa: CSVEDGVGSLVYNEQFF; cdr3_nt: TGCAGCGTTGAAGATGGTGTAGGGTCCCTGGTCTACAATGAGCAGTTCTTC
j_call: TRBJ2-1; clone_size: many; v_call: TRBV9; d_call: NA; cdr3_aa: CASSVGLAEYNEQFF; cdr3_nt: TGTGCCAGCAGCGTCGGATTAGCGGAGTACAATGAGCAGTTCTTC
j_call: TRBJ2-7; clone_size: many; v_call: TRBV7-9; d_call: NA; cdr3_aa: CASSPPGDLDEQYF; cdr3_nt: TGTGCCAGCAGCCCACCGGGGGACCTCGACGAGCAGTACTTC
j_call: TRBJ1-2; clone_size: many; v_call: TRBV5-1; d_call: TRBD1; cdr3_aa: CASSFQGDGYGYTF; cdr3_nt: TGCGCCAGCAGCTTCCAGGGGGACGGCTATGGCTACACCTTC
j_call: TRBJ1-2; clone_size: many; v_call: TRBV12-3/TRBV12-4; d_call: TRBD1; cdr3_aa: CASSLPRGQSVLLNGYTF; cdr3_nt: TGTGCCAGCAGTTTACCCCGGGGACAGTCAGTGCTATTGAATGGCTACACCTTC
j_call: TRBJ1-1; clone_size: many; v_call: TRBV6-1; d_call: TRBD1; cdr3_aa: CASGGQGVPMNTEAFF; cdr3_nt: TGTGCCAGCGGGGGACAGGGGGTCCCCATGAACACTGAAGCTTTCTTT
j_call: TRBJ2-3; clone_size: NA; v_call: TRBV20-1; d_call: NA; cdr3_aa: CSATGNSEYTQYF; cdr3_nt: TGCAGTGCTACCGGGAACAGCGAATATACGCAGTATTTT
j_call: TRBJ2-2; clone_size: NA; v_call: TRBV5-1; d_call: TRBD1; cdr3_aa: CASSLVTGGTGELFF; cdr3_nt: TGCGCCAGCAGCTTGGTAACAGGGGGAACCGGGGAGCTGTTTTTT
j_call: TRBJ2-2; clone_size: many; v_call: TRBV7-3; d_call: TRBD1; cdr3_aa: CASSPGTGEMNTGELFF; cdr3_nt: TGTGCCAGCAGCCCAGGGACAGGGGAGATGAACACCGGGGAGCTGTTTTTT
j_call: TRBJ2-1; clone_size: many; v_call: TRBV20-1; d_call: NA; cdr3_aa: CSARNPWGGYNEQFF; cdr3_nt: TGCAGTGCTAGAAACCCCTGGGGTGGGTACAATGAGCAGTTCTTC
j_call: TRBJ1-1; clone_size: NA; v_call: TRBV7-2; d_call: NA; cdr3_aa: CASSLRRNTEAFF; cdr3_nt: TGTGCCAGCAGCTTGAGGCGTAACACTGAAGCTTTCTTT
j_call: TRBJ2-4; clone_size: many; v_call: TRBV29-1; d_call: NA; cdr3_aa: CSVGFIGVDKNIQYF; cdr3_nt: TGCAGCGTTGGGTTTATTGGGGTGGACAAAAACATTCAGTACTTC
j_call: TRBJ2-5; clone_size: many; v_call: TRBV4-3; d_call: TRBD2; cdr3_aa: CASSQRGLAGGLQETQYF; cdr3_nt: TGCGCCAGCAGCCAGAGGGGACTAGCGGGGGGATTGCAAGAGACCCAGTACTTC